The 18 T cell receptor beta chains below were found in one sample sequenced in a study of cytomegalovirus exposure and HLA in healthy donors. This PCR relied on a set of 60 Vbeta primers and 13 Jbeta primers. Clones were read by immunoSEQ multiplex PCR, and TCRdb kept only the in-frame ones, dropping some. The data contain approximately 110,000 clones, 75% to 85% of them singletons. The sample consisted of PBMCs. The receptors come from a man aged 40-55 years in good health and CMV-seronegative.

This chain uses TRBV29-1 with TRBJ1-2, with D perhaps matching TRBD1 (5 bases). CDR3 size: 17 residues. V shed 2 bases and J shed 5 bases, with 24 bases lying between them. Germline-derived CDR1 and CDR2 are SQVTM and ANQGSEA. For the CDR3, the DNA is TGCAGCGTTGAATCCGCCCAACCCTCCGGGCGGGGGTATGGCTACACCTTC. The encoded protein is CSVESAQPSGRGYGYTF. The variable domain in full, with the rest retrieved from reference TRBV29-1 and TRBJ1-2, is SAVISQKPSRDICQRGTSLTIQCQVDSQVTMMFWYRQQPGQSLTLIATANQGSEATYESGFVIDKFPISRPNLTFSTLTVSNMSPEDSSIYLCSVESAQPSGRGYGYTFGSGTRLTVV.

The V gene is TRBV7-2, the J gene TRBJ2-1; 9 bases are shared with TRBD1. The CDR3 length is 17 residues. From germline, CDR1 is SGHTA and CDR2 FQGNSA. J was trimmed by 0 bases and V by 1 base; bases with no gene match: 4. This CDR3 reads CASSLGQGESSYNEQFF. DNA for the CDR3: TGTGCCAGCAGCTTAGGACAGGGGGAGAGCTCCTACAATGAGCAGTTCTTC.

The chain joins TRBV7-3 to TRBJ2-3; 7 positions match TRBD2. The germline V gene has CDR1 SGHTA and CDR2 FQGTGA. V trimming: 2 bases; J trimming: 9 bases; junction bases outside the gene matches: 2. This CDR3 is 12 amino acids long. CDR3 DNA sequence: TGTGCCAGCAGCTTAGAAGCGGGGACGCAGTATTTT. It specifies CASSLEAGTQYF.

This rearrangement joins TRBV19 to TRBJ1-2; 8 positions agree with TRBD1. Germline V gene sequence: CDR1 LNHDA, CDR2 SQIVND (reference sequence). This CDR3 comprises 17 residues. The V and J ends lost 6 bases and 0 bases, in that order; junction bases with no gene match: 12. The CDR3 loop is CASSAWTGLRANYGYTF. In DNA form, the CDR3 reads TGTGCCAGTAGCGCATGGACAGGGCTTCGAGCTAACTATGGCTACACCTTC.

The rearrangement links TRBV5-4 to TRBJ1-4; 10 nucleotides match TRBD1. The germline V gene has CDR1 SGHNT and CDR2 YYREEE (reference sequence). The CDR3 runs 15 residues. J lost 6 bases, V lost 4 bases, and 6 bases had no gene match. The CDR3 nucleotides read TGTGCCAGCAGCCTGCTCGGGACAGGGGATGAAAAACTGTTTTTT. This gives the protein CASSLLGTGDEKLFF.

The rearrangement uses TRBV9 and TRBJ2-5, with D tentatively TRBD2 (6 bases). Germline V CDR1 and CDR2: SGDLS, YYNGEE. This CDR3 spans 15 amino acids. The V gene lost 3 bases and the J gene lost 4 bases, with 16 bases spanning the gap. This CDR3 reads CASSAMGRTGETQYF. DNA of the CDR3: TGTGCCAGCAGCGCGATGGGGAGGACCGGAGAGACCCAGTACTTC.

V and J are TRBV5-1 and TRBJ1-6; 8 positions agree with TRBD1. This CDR3 is 15 amino acids long. The germline V gene encodes CDR1 SGHRS and CDR2 YFSETQ. The V segment lost 4 bases and the J segment 7 bases; nucleotides outside the gene matches: 7. CDR3 bases: TGCGCCAGCAGCCTCCAGGGGGCCTTCAATTCACCCCTCCACTTT. This gives the protein CASSLQGAFNSPLHF.

This rearrangement joins TRBV5-6 to TRBJ1-5, with 8 bases that match TRBD1. This CDR3 has 15 amino acids. Trimming took 4 bases from V and 7 from J; bases not matched to a gene: 10. In germline, CDR1 is SGHDT, CDR2 YYEEEE. CDR3 sequence: CASSGRTGLEQPQHF. Written as DNA, the CDR3 is TGTGCCAGCAGCGGCAGGACAGGGCTGGAACAGCCCCAGCATTTT.

This chain uses TRBV9 with TRBJ2-6; unclear D gene. Germline assignment: CDR1 SGDLS and CDR2 YYNGEE. This CDR3 is built from 13 residues. Deletions cut 7 bases from V and 1 base from J, with 6 bases between. The CDR3 spells CASSRSGANVLTF. DNA of the CDR3: TGTGCCAGCTCTCGTTCTGGGGCCAACGTCCTGACTTTC. Full variable domain (missing parts from reference TRBV9 and TRBJ2-6): DSGVTQTPKHLITATGQRVTLRCSPRSGDLSVYWYQQSLDQGLQFLIQYYNGEERAKGNILERFSAQQFPDLHSELNLSSLELGDSALYFCASSRSGANVLTFGAGSRLTVL.

The J gene is TRBJ1-2, the V gene TRBV19; the D is unclear. The germline gives CDR1 LNHDA, CDR2 SQIVND (reference sequence). The V and J ends lost 6 bases and 6 bases respectively, with 8 bases between them. The CDR3 totals 11 residues. This CDR3 is CASRSPDGYTF. The CDR3 DNA reads as TGTGCCAGTAGATCCCCAGATGGCTACACCTTC. The variable domain in full, with the rest retrieved from reference TRBV19 and TRBJ1-2, is DGGITQSPKYLFRKEGQNVTLSCEQNLNHDAMYWYRQDPGQGLRLIYYSQIVNDFQKGDIAEGYSVSREKKESFPLTVTSAQKNPTAFYLCASRSPDGYTFGSGTRLTVV.

The chain joins TRBV7-9 to TRBJ1-2; no clear D. Germline CDR1 SEHNR, CDR2 FQNEAQ (reference sequence). Trimming took 3 bases from V and 7 from J, leaving 9 bases between them. The CDR3 runs 12 residues. The CDR3 loop reads CASSFSGSGYTF. Here the CDR3 DNA reads TGTGCCAGCAGCTTTAGTGGTAGTGGCTACACCTTC.

The chain is built from TRBV5-8 and TRBJ1-3; no reliable D call. This CDR3 has 12 amino acids. Trimming took off 4 bases at V and 4 bases at J, with 6 bases between the two ends. CDR1 is SGHTS and CDR2 is YDEGEE in the germline V gene. In DNA form, the CDR3 reads TGTGCCAGCAGCCCGCGAGGAAACACCATATATTTT. Amino acids: CASSPRGNTIYF.

This clone was seen a single time. The gene calls are TRBV29-1 and TRBJ2-1; no definite D call. The length of the CDR3 is 13 residues. CDR1 is SQVTM, CDR2 ANQGSEA, per germline. V was trimmed by 4 bases and J by 6 bases, leaving 13 bases between them. CDR3 nucleotides: TGCAGCGTTGTTGTCAGTACAATCAATGAGCAGTTCTTC. Protein product: CSVVVSTINEQFF.

This clone was observed a few times. The V call is TRBV6-5, the J call TRBJ2-2; D might be TRBD1 (5 bases). The germline V gene has CDR1 MNHEY and CDR2 SVGAGI. This CDR3 is built from 11 residues. CDR3 residues: CAAGQAGELFF. As DNA, the CDR3 is TGTGCGGCAGGGCAGGCCGGGGAGCTGTTTTTT.

This chain joins TRBV19 and TRBJ2-2; D is undetermined. The CDR3 covers 11 residues. CDR1 and CDR2 (germline): LNHDA, SQIVND (reference sequence). V was trimmed by 3 bases and J by 7 bases, leaving 3 bases between them. CDR3 nucleotides: TGTGCCAGTAGTATCGGCGGGGAGCTGTTTTTT. The encoded protein is CASSIGGELFF.

This clone appeared once. This rearrangement joins TRBV6-5 to TRBJ1-4; 11 nucleotides align to TRBD1. The CDR3 runs to 13 residues. Germline V gives CDR1 MNHEY, CDR2 SVGAGI. The ends lost 8 bases at V and 8 bases at J; junction bases unmatched: 4. The CDR3 nucleotides are TGTGCCAGCGGGACAGGGGGAAGGGAAAAACTGTTTTTT. Translating it yields CASGTGGREKLFF.

The V call is TRBV7-2, the J call TRBJ2-7; a weak D match, TRBD1 (6 bases). Looked up from germline, CDR1 is SGHTA and CDR2 is FQGNSA. CDR3 length equals 18 residues. Trimming cost V 2 bases and J 3 bases, with 23 bases left between them. Written as DNA, the CDR3 is TGTGCCAGCAGCTTATTACAGGGATCATGGCCGAATTTCTACGAGCAGTACTTC. The encoded protein is CASSLLQGSWPNFYEQYF.

V usage is TRBV18 and J usage is TRBJ2-2; 8 nucleotides match TRBD1. J was trimmed by 4 bases and V by 3 bases; bases with no gene match: 13. CDR3 size: 18 residues. Germline loops: CDR1 KGHSH, CDR2 LQKENI. This chain's CDR3 is CASSPSTTGATGTGELFF. The CDR3 DNA sequence: TGTGCCAGCTCACCTTCAACGACAGGGGCGACGGGCACCGGGGAGCTGTTTTTT.